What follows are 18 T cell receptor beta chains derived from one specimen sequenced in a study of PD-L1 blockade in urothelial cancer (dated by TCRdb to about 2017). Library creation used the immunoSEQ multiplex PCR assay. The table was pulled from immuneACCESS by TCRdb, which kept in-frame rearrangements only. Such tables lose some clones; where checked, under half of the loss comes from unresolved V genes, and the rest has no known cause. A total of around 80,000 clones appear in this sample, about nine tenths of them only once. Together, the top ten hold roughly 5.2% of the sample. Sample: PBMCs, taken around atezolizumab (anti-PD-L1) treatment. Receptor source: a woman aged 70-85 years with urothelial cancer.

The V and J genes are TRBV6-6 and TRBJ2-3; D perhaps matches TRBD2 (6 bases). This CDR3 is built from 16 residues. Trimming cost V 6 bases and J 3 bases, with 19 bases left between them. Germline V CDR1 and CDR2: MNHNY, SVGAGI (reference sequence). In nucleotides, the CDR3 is TGTGCCAGCAGGGCCCTCTGGGGGGAGAGTACAGATACGCAGTATTTT. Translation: CASRALWGESTDTQYF.

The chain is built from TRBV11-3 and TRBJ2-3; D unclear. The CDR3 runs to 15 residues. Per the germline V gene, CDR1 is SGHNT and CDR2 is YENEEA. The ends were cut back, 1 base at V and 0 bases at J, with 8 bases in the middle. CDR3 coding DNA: TGTGCCAGCAGCTTAGGAGATCCTAGCACAGATACGCAGTATTTT. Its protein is CASSLGDPSTDTQYF.

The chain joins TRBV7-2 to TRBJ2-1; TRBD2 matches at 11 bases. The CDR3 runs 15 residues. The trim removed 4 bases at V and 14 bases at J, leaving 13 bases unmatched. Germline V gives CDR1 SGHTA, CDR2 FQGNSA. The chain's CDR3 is CASSSYPGTSGREFF. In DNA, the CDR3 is TGTGCCAGCAGCTCTTATCCGGGGACTAGCGGTCGGGAGTTCTTC. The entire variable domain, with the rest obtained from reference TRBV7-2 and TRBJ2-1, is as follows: GAGVSQSPSNKVTEKGKDVELRCDPISGHTALYWYRQSLGQGLEFLIYFQGNSAPDKSGLPSDRFSAERTGGSVSTLTIQRTQQEDSAVYLCASSSYPGTSGREFFGPGTRLTVL.

The CDR3 here is CASSNRGAGELFF. CDR3 coding DNA: TGTGCCAGCAGTAACAGGGGTGCCGGGGAGCTGTTTTTT. The chain links TRBV5-4 to TRBJ2-2; 7 nucleotides line up with TRBD1. V was pared by 5 bases and J by 6 bases, with 4 bases of the junction left unmatched. Germline V CDR1 and CDR2: SGHNT, YYREEE (reference sequence). This CDR3 region has 13 residues.

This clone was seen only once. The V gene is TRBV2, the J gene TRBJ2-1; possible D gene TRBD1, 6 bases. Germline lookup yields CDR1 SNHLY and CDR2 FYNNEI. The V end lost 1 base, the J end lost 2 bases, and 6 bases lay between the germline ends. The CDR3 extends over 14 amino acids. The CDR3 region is CASSEGGPYNEQFF. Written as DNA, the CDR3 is TGTGCCAGCAGTGAAGGGGGGCCCTACAATGAGCAGTTCTTC.

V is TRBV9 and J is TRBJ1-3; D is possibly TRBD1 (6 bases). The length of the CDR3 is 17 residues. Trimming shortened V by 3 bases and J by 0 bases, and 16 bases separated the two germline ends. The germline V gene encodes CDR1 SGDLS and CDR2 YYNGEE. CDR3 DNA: TGTGCCAGCAGCGCCTCTGGGGGGGCGAGCTCTGGAAACACCATATATTTT. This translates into CASSASGGASSGNTIYF.

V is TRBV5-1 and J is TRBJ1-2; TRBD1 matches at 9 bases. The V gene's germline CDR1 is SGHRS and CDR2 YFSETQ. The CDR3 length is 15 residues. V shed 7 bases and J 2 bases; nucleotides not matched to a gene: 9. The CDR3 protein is CASGELQGANYGYTF. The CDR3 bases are TGCGCCAGCGGCGAACTACAGGGGGCCAACTATGGCTACACCTTC.

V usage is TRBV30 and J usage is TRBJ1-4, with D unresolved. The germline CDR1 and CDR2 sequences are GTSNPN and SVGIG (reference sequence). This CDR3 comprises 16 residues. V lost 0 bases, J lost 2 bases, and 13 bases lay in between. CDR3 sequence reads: CAWSVAGTRTNEKLFF. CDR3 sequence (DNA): TGTGCCTGGAGTGTGGCGGGAACGAGGACTAATGAAAAACTGTTTTTT.

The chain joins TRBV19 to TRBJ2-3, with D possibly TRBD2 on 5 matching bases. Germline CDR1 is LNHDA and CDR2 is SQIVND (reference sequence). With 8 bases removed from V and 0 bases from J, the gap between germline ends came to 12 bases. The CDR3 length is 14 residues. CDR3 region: CASRGRASTDTQYF. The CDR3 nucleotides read TGTGCCAGTCGAGGGCGGGCGAGCACAGATACGCAGTATTTT. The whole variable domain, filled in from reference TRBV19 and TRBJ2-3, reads DGGITQSPKYLFRKEGQNVTLSCEQNLNHDAMYWYRQDPGQGLRLIYYSQIVNDFQKGDIAEGYSVSREKKESFPLTVTSAQKNPTAFYLCASRGRASTDTQYFGPGTRLTVL.

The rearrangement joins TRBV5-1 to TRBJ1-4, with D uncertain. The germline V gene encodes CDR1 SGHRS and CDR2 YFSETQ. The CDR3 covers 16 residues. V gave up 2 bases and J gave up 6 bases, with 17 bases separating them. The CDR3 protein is CASSFKGRGLDEKLFF. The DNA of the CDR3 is TGCGCCAGCAGCTTTAAGGGAAGAGGGTTAGATGAAAAACTGTTTTTT.

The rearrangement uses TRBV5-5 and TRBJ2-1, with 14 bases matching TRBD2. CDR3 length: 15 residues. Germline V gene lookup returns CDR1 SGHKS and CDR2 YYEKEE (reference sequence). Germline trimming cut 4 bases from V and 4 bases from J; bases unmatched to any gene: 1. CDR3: CASSRTSGGYNEQFF. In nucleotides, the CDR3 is TGTGCCAGCAGCCGGACTAGCGGGGGGTACAATGAGCAGTTCTTC.

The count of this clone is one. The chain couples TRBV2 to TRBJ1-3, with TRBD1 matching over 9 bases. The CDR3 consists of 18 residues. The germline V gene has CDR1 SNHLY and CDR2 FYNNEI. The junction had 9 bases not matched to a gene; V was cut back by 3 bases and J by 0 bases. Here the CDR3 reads CASSDRRDRALSGNTIYF. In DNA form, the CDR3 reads TGTGCCAGCAGTGATCGTAGGGACAGGGCTCTCTCTGGAAACACCATATATTTT.

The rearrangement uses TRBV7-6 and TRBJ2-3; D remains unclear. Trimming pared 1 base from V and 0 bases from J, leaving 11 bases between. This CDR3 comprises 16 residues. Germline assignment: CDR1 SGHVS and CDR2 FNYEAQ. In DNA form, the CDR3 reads TGTGCCAGCAGCTTAGATAGTACGTCTAGCACAGATACGCAGTATTTT. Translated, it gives CASSLDSTSSTDTQYF.

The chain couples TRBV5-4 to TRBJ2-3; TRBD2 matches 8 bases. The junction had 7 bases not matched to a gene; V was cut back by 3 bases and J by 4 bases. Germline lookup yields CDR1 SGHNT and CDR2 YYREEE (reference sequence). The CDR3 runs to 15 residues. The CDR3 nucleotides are TGTGCCAGCAGCTCCGGGACTAGAGGGGCAGATACGCAGTATTTT. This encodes CASSSGTRGADTQYF.

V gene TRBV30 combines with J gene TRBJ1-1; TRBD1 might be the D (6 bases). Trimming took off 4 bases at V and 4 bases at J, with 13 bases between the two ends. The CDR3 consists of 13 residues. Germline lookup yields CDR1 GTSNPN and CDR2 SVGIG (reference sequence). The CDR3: CAWTLGGSTEAFF. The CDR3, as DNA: TGTGCCTGGACCTTAGGGGGTAGCACTGAAGCTTTCTTT.

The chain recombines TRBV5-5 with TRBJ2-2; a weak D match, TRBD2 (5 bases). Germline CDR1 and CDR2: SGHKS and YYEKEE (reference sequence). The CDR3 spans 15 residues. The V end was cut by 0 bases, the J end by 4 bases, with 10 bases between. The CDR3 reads CASSLGGRGTGELFF. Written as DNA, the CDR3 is TGTGCCAGCAGCTTGGGTGGGAGAGGCACCGGGGAGCTGTTTTTT.

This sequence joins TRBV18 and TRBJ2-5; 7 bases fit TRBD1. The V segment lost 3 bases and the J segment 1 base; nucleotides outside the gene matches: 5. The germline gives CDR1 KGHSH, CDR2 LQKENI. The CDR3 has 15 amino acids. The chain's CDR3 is CASSPQGQSQETQYF. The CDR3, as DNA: TGTGCCAGCTCACCGCAGGGACAGTCCCAAGAGACCCAGTACTTC.

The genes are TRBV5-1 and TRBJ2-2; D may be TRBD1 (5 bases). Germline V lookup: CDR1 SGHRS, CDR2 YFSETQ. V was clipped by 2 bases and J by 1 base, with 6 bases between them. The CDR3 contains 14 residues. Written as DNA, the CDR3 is TGCGCCAGCAGCTTAGGACAGAACACCGGGGAGCTGTTTTTT. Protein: CASSLGQNTGELFF.